This TCR beta chain was identified during a study of cytomegalovirus exposure and HLA in healthy donors. From germline, CDR1 is SGHAT and CDR2 FQNNGV. CDR3 size: 17 residues. The V and J ends lost 0 bases and 3 bases, in that order; junction bases with no gene match: 5. Study results and caveats: A few chains tied to CMV proved CMV antigen-specific in vitro. A subsequent analysis found that TCR clusters from the first cohort also tended to co-occur in the 120 or so validation repertoires, with 94% of cluster scores above 0.

On this clone: Its antigen is unidentified.

Using immunoSEQ multiplex PCR, the repertoire was profiled, and TCRdb retains in-frame clones only, with some absent. The sample shows more than 120,000 clones, around 87% of them seen only once. This chain uses TRBV11-2 with TRBJ2-1; TRBD1 agrees at 10 bases. Sequencing was done on a sample of PBMCs. The clonotype comes from a man aged 18-30 years in good health and CMV-seropositive. CDR3: CASSLDSGTGDYNEQFF. Written as DNA, the CDR3 is TGTGCCAGCAGCTTAGATTCTGGGACAGGGGACTACAATGAGCAGTTCTTC.